Shown below are 7 T cell receptor beta chains from a single sample sequenced in a study of neurological immune-mediated disorders. TCRdb analysed the 5' RACE reads with MiXCR anew, one entry per CDR3 protein. The top ten clones hold around 1.3% of a sample with just under 45,000 distinct CDR3 sequences, about 13% of them seen once. Input material: PBMCs. The origin of the receptors is a female donor in good health.

This clonotype was seen ten or more times. The CDR3 DNA is TGCGCCAGCAGCTTGATGGGTATGACCGGGGAGCTGTTTTTT. Its protein is CASSLMGMTGELFF. This chain links TRBV5-1 with TRBJ2-2; D is ambiguous. The germline CDR1 and CDR2 sequences are SGHRS and YFSETQ. This CDR3 is built from 14 residues. V lost 1 base and J lost 5, with 9 bases in between.

There are many counts of this clonotype. The chain links TRBV12-3 or TRBV12-4 to TRBJ2-7, with TRBD2 as a possible D gene (6 bases). The CDR3 runs 17 residues. Trimming removed 2 bases from V and 3 bases from J, with 20 bases in between. The CDR3 DNA reads TGTGCCAGCAGTTTACGGGGAGGAGGGATTCAAGGCTACGAGCAGTACTTC. This codes for CASSLRGGGIQGYEQYF.

The table lists this clonotype with many counts. This chain connects TRBV20-1 to TRBJ2-1; D call uncertain. Trimming took 0 bases from V and 7 from J, leaving 19 bases between them. In germline, CDR1 is DFQATT, CDR2 SNEGSKA (reference sequence). The CDR3 covers 16 residues. This chain's CDR3 is CSARDPRAGLANEQFF. CDR3 nucleotide sequence: TGCAGTGCTAGAGATCCTCGCGCCGGGTTGGCAAATGAGCAGTTCTTC.

This clonotype was picked up many times. V is TRBV4-1 and J is TRBJ2-1; 11 positions match TRBD2. The V and J ends lost 3 bases and 8 bases, in that order; junction bases with no gene match: 9. Germline-derived CDR1 and CDR2 are MGHRA and YSYEKL. The CDR3 runs to 16 residues. DNA for the CDR3: TGCGCCAGCAGCCAGTTGCTAGCGGGGGGCCATTATGAGCAGTTCTTC. This encodes CASSQLLAGGHYEQFF.

This clonotype was found many times. In DNA form, the CDR3 reads TGTGCCAGCAGCCGGACGGACTATGGCTACACCTTC. This codes for CASSRTDYGYTF. This chain joins TRBV3-1 and TRBJ1-2; D remains unclear. The germline gives CDR1 LGHDT, CDR2 YNNKEL (reference sequence). The CDR3 extends over 12 amino acids. Trimming removed 4 bases from V and 3 bases from J, with 6 bases in between.

This clonotype was found many times. The DNA for the CDR3 is TGTGCCAGCAGCCATAGAAGGGGGGCCAACGTCCTGACTTTC. Encoded protein: CASSHRRGANVLTF. This chain connects TRBV3-1 to TRBJ2-6; no clear D gene. Trimming removed 3 bases at V and 4 bases at J, with 7 bases between. This CDR3 spans 14 amino acids. CDR1 and CDR2 from the germline V gene are LGHDT and YNNKEL (reference sequence).

This clonotype was seen ten or more times. This sequence joins TRBV20-1 and TRBJ2-5; D is perhaps TRBD1 or TRBD2 (5 bases each). CDR3 size: 11 residues. The ends were cut back, 7 bases at V and 5 bases at J, with 11 bases in the middle. Germline V gives CDR1 DFQATT, CDR2 SNEGSKA (reference sequence). CDR3 in amino acids: CSVGAGETQYF. CDR3 bases: TGCAGTGTCGGGGCAGGGGAGACCCAGTACTTC.